Below, one TCR beta chain is given with its context. From germline, CDR1 is LGHDT and CDR2 YNNKEL (reference sequence). This CDR3 has 15 residues. V lost 5 bases and J 6 bases, leaving 16 bases between the germline ends. This specimen belongs to a study of blood T cell repertoires in COVID-19. Study-wide background: The samples span acute and convalescent COVID-19 from the United States, Italy and Spain. Sources were T cells, B-cell-depleted T cells, or PBMCs; the material itself was cDNA or gDNA.

Methods used by the authors: Researchers report that nucleated cell counts were estimated from reference gene primer amplification. Clones were read by immunoSEQ multiplex PCR, and TCRdb kept only the in-frame ones, dropping some. V and J calls plus clone size are reproduced from that table; the DNA served to infer D and trimming. Altogether 52,000 or so clones are present, around 86% being singletons, with the ten largest covering over 25%. Sequenced material: peripheral blood. V is TRBV3-1 (or the pseudogene TRBV3-2) and J is TRBJ1-4; D call uncertain. The clonotype comes from a human donor in a cohort sampled during active COVID-19. The CDR3 sequence is CASSSTRESHEKLFF. The CDR3 region has the DNA TGTGCCAGCAGCTCAACCCGGGAGTCACATGAAAAACTGTTTTTT.